One and the same sample provided the 20 T cell receptor beta chains below, sequenced in a study of technical replicates of blood from a handful of donors. Sequenced by immunoSEQ multiplex PCR; TCRdb stores in-frame clones only, minus some. The sample carries 55,000 to 85,000 clones, less than 98% recorded once. Sequenced input: T cells isolated from PBMCs. These receptor sequences come from a human donor in good health.

In DNA form, the CDR3 reads TGTGCCAGCAGCCTTAGCGAATTCTATGGCTACACCTTC. Amino acid sequence: CASSLSEFYGYTF. The rearrangement uses TRBV7-9 and TRBJ1-2; D call uncertain. V was clipped by 5 bases and J by 4 bases, with 11 bases between them. The CDR3 is 13 amino acids. Germline values: CDR1 SEHNR, CDR2 FQNEAQ (reference sequence).

This chain connects TRBV28 to TRBJ2-5; 12 bases match TRBD2. CDR3 length: 17 residues. The germline gives CDR1 MDHEN, CDR2 SYDVKM. The trim removed 2 bases at V and 5 bases at J, leaving 9 bases unmatched. CDR3 sequence reads: CASSLMTSGRRGETQYF. In DNA, the CDR3 is TGTGCCAGCAGTTTAATGACTAGCGGGAGACGGGGGGAGACCCAGTACTTC.

The V gene is TRBV29-1, the J gene TRBJ2-2; 9 nucleotides match TRBD2. Germline values: CDR1 SQVTM, CDR2 ANQGSEA. J was trimmed by 3 bases and V by 5 bases; bases with no gene match: 7. CDR3 length: 15 amino acids. The CDR3, as DNA: TGCAGCGTTTCGCCTAGCGGGACCTACACCGGGGAGCTGTTTTTT. It yields the protein CSVSPSGTYTGELFF.

This chain links TRBV7-9 with TRBJ1-5, with 9 positions matching TRBD1. With V trimmed by 5 bases and J by 3 bases, 5 bases remained unmatched. This CDR3 has 15 amino acids. The germline V gene encodes CDR1 SEHNR and CDR2 FQNEAQ (reference sequence). The CDR3 bases are TGTGCCAGCAGCCGGACAGGGGCTACCAATCAGCCCCAGCATTTT. Encoded protein: CASSRTGATNQPQHF.

V gene TRBV10-3 combines with J gene TRBJ1-2; 9 bases line up with TRBD1. This CDR3 is built from 14 residues. Germline-derived CDR1 and CDR2 are ENHRY and SYGVKD. With V trimmed by 7 bases and J by 5 bases, 8 bases remained unmatched. The CDR3 DNA is TGTGCCATCACAAGGGACAGGGCGGAGTATGGCTACACCTTC. Amino acid sequence: CAITRDRAEYGYTF.

V gene TRBV6-5 combines with J gene TRBJ2-7, with TRBD1 identical over 8 bases. The CDR3 totals 15 residues. CDR1 is MNHEY and CDR2 is SVGAGI in the germline V gene. V gave up 4 bases and J gave up 3 bases; unmatched junction bases: 8. CDR3 nucleotide sequence: TGTGCCAGCAGTTCCAGGGGGCGGTACGACTACGAGCAGTACTTC. Protein product: CASSSRGRYDYEQYF.

The V call is TRBV9, the J call TRBJ2-1; D is unresolved. Germline V CDR1 and CDR2: SGDLS, YYNGEE. This CDR3 is 16 amino acids long. Trimming pared 0 bases from V and 4 bases from J, leaving 14 bases between. The CDR3 DNA reads TGTGCCAGCAGCGTAGATCTAGAACTCTCTTACAATGAGCAGTTCTTC. This gives the protein CASSVDLELSYNEQFF.

The V gene is TRBV30, the J gene TRBJ2-3; D not resolved. Germline V lookup: CDR1 GTSNPN, CDR2 SVGIG (reference sequence). The CDR3 is 11 amino acids. Deletions cut 4 bases from V and 4 bases from J, with 6 bases between. As DNA, the CDR3 is TGTGCCTGGATCTTTTCAGATACGCAGTATTTT. Its translation is CAWIFSDTQYF.

The J gene is TRBJ2-3, the V gene TRBV5-1, with no clear D. V was trimmed by 0 bases and J by 2 bases, leaving 13 bases between them. The CDR3 totals 16 residues. Germline assignment: CDR1 SGHRS and CDR2 YFSETQ. CDR3 amino acids: CASSLAYSENTDTQYF. In nucleotides, the CDR3 is TGCGCCAGCAGCTTGGCCTATTCGGAGAACACAGATACGCAGTATTTT.

This sequence joins TRBV7-2 and TRBJ2-7; 14 positions agree with TRBD2. The CDR3 totals 17 residues. The trim removed 5 bases at V and 7 bases at J, leaving 13 bases unmatched. Germline V CDR1 and CDR2: SGHTA, FQGNSA. This chain's CDR3 is CASSPIRLAGGPREQYF. CDR3 DNA sequence: TGTGCCAGCAGCCCGATTAGACTAGCGGGAGGGCCTAGGGAGCAGTACTTC.

The V gene is TRBV5-5, the J gene TRBJ1-5; 7 bases align to TRBD1. This CDR3 has 16 residues. Germline assignment: CDR1 SGHKS and CDR2 YYEKEE (reference sequence). The trim removed 3 bases at V and 4 bases at J, leaving 10 bases unmatched. In DNA form, the CDR3 reads TGTGCCAGCAGCTCCTTAACCGGGACAGATAATCAGCCCCAGCATTTT. This translates into CASSSLTGTDNQPQHF.

This clone was seen just once. The rearrangement links TRBV7-9 to TRBJ2-1; 7 nucleotides align to TRBD2. From germline, CDR1 is SEHNR and CDR2 FQNEAQ (reference sequence). The CDR3 extends over 15 amino acids. V lost 3 bases and J lost 5; bases outside the gene matches: 7. CDR3 coding DNA: TGTGCCAGCAGCTTTTATGTTGCGGGAGACAATGAGCAGTTCTTC. It translates to CASSFYVAGDNEQFF.

This sequence joins TRBV20-1 and TRBJ2-5; the D gene is possibly TRBD1 (5 bases). The germline V gene has CDR1 DFQATT and CDR2 SNEGSKA (reference sequence). The CDR3 covers 11 residues. V lost 4 bases, J lost 4 bases, and 7 bases lay in between. CDR3 protein: CSANQGETQYF. In DNA, the CDR3 is TGCAGTGCTAATCAGGGAGAGACCCAGTACTTC.

The rearrangement joins TRBV30 to TRBJ1-5; D uncertain. CDR3 size: 15 residues. The germline CDR1 and CDR2 sequences are GTSNPN and SVGIG (reference sequence). V lost 0 bases, J lost 6 bases, and 15 bases lay in between. This chain's CDR3 is CAWSVRREGGQPQHF. The CDR3 DNA sequence: TGTGCCTGGAGTGTTCGGCGAGAGGGCGGTCAGCCCCAGCATTTT.

This rearrangement joins TRBV5-1 to TRBJ2-1; possible D gene TRBD1, 5 bases. V dropped 1 base and J dropped 8 bases, with 10 bases sitting between them. The CDR3 spans 13 residues. CDR1 SGHRS and CDR2 YFSETQ come from the germline V gene. The CDR3 protein is CASSLSQGYEQFF. The CDR3, as DNA: TGCGCCAGCAGCTTGAGCCAGGGATATGAGCAGTTCTTC.

Notes on this clone: One end of the junction is discordant with germline, which a read error may explain. The chain uses TRBV15 and TRBJ1-5; tentative D call: TRBD1 (6 bases). The V gene's germline CDR1 is LNHNV and CDR2 YYDKDF (reference sequence). This CDR3 region has 15 residues. CDR3 nucleotides: TGTGCCACCGGCAGAGATCAGGGGAACTATCAGCCCCAGCATTTT. Protein product: CATGRDQGNYQPQHF.

V and J are TRBV7-8 and TRBJ1-2; 7 nucleotides align to TRBD1. This CDR3 has 14 amino acids. CDR1 and CDR2 (germline): SGHVS, FQNEAQ. The V segment lost 1 base and the J segment 4 bases; nucleotides outside the gene matches: 3. Here the CDR3 DNA reads TGTGCCAGCAGCTTAGGGGCAGGGGGCTATGGCTACACCTTC. Protein: CASSLGAGGYGYTF. Full variable domain (outside the CDR3, taken from reference TRBV7-8 and TRBJ1-2): GAGVSQSPRYKVAKRGQDVALRCDPISGHVSLFWYQQALGQGPEFLTYFQNEAQLDKSGLPSDRFFAERPEGSVSTLKIQRTQQEDSAVYLCASSLGAGGYGYTFGSGTRLTVV.

The chain employs TRBV19 and TRBJ1-1, with 7 bases lining up with TRBD1. The ends lost 4 bases at V and 0 bases at J; junction bases unmatched: 8. The V gene's germline CDR1 is LNHDA and CDR2 SQIVND (reference sequence). The CDR3 extends over 16 amino acids. DNA of the CDR3: TGTGCCAGTAGTAACAGGGGCCGAATCATGAACACTGAAGCTTTCTTT. The encoded protein is CASSNRGRIMNTEAFF.

J is TRBJ2-1 and V is TRBV21-1; the table assigns TRBD1, which was not confirmed against the DNA. TRBV21-1 is a recognized pseudogene. This CDR3 contains 17 residues. The CDR3 DNA sequence: TGTGCCAGCAGCAGGGCGGGCCCTCGACAGGGCTACAATGAGCAGTTCTTC. Translation: CASSRAGPRQGYNEQFF.

This clone has only one observation. The DNA of the CDR3 is TGTGCCAGCAGCTTGGGGACAGGGTACGAGCAGTACTTC. Its translation is CASSLGTGYEQYF. V is TRBV5-6 and J is TRBJ2-7; 8 nucleotides agree with TRBD1. Germline values: CDR1 SGHDT, CDR2 YYEEEE. CDR3 size: 13 residues. V lost 0 bases, J lost 4 bases, and 0 bases stayed unmatched.